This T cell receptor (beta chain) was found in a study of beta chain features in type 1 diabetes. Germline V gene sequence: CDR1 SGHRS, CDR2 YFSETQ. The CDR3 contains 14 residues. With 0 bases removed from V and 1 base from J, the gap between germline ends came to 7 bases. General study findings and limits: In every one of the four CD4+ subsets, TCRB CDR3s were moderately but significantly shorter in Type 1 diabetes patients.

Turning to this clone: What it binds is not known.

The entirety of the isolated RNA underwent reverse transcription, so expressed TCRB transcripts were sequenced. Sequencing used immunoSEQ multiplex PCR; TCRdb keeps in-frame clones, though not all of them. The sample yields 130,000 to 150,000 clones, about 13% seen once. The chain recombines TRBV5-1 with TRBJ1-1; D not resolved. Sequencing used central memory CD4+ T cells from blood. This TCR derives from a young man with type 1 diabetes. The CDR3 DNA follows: TGCGCCAGCAGCTTGGAACAGACGAACACTGAAGCTTTCTTT. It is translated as CASSLEQTNTEAFF.